A selection of T cell receptor beta chains follows, all from one sample in a study of patients and donors after allogeneic stem cell transplantation. TCRdb re-called the RT-PCR reads through MiXCR, storing one row per CDR3 protein. Here the sample spans roughly 190,000 distinct CDR3 sequences, roughly two fifths being singletons. The sequenced sample consisted of blood, either unsorted or a sorted T cell fraction (not recorded which). Source of these receptors: a human donor who was either an allogeneic HSCT recipient or a stem cell or donor lymphocyte infusion donor (not recorded which). It is not recorded whose cells these are; they may come from a transplant donor. Each CDR3 is given without its conserved first and last residue.

J gene | V gene | CDR3 protein
TRBJ1-3 | TRBV6-5 | ASSPRQGFSGNTIY
TRBJ1-1 | TRBV27 | ASSLYRTVYTEAF
TRBJ2-1 | TRBV5-6 | ASSPDGTSGRGEQF
TRBJ1-5 | TRBV2 | ASSGYSRQPQH
TRBJ2-7 | TRBV27 | ASSLRPSGSLSYEQY
TRBJ2-1 | TRBV12-3/TRBV12-4 | ASIRDFSSSYNEQF
TRBJ1-5 | TRBV6-2/TRBV6-3 | ASSPDGNSNQPQH
TRBJ1-3 | TRBV29-1 | SVELELGNTIY
TRBJ2-1 | TRBV2 | ASSQRTSGRQGEQF
TRBJ2-5 | TRBV12-3/TRBV12-4 | ASSYDSAETQY
TRBJ2-1 | TRBV18 | ASSPLALNEQF
TRBJ1-1 | TRBV6-5 | ASSNPQGPEAF
TRBJ1-4 | TRBV4-2 | ASSGGEKLF
TRBJ1-3 | TRBV7-2 | ASSPRTGGNTIY
TRBJ2-3 | TRBV5-6 | ASSLAGRADTQY
TRBJ1-3 | TRBV12-3/TRBV12-4 | ASSPFIGNTIY
TRBJ2-5 | TRBV4-3 | ASSQGGWGSETQY
TRBJ1-1 | TRBV5-1 | ASSPGTGVPEAF
TRBJ2-3 | TRBV24-1 | ATSGGAWETQY
TRBJ2-2 | TRBV24-1 | ATSVTRGNTGELF
TRBJ1-5 | TRBV4-2 | ASSQGLPSNQPQH
TRBJ2-3 | TRBV6-5 | ASRFSGSGTDTQY
TRBJ1-5 | TRBV5-1 | ASSEGFNQPQH
TRBJ2-1 | TRBV6-2/TRBV6-3 | ASSYFLPTGRNYNEQF
TRBJ2-1 | TRBV12-3/TRBV12-4 | ASGRGSSYNEQF
TRBJ2-5 | TRBV18 | ASSPLGLETQY
TRBJ2-1 | TRBV9 | ASSVSGYGEQF
TRBJ1-1 | TRBV27 | ASSLGTGVITEAF
TRBJ2-1 | TRBV3-1 | ASSQEWAENNEQF
TRBJ1-4 | TRBV7-9 | ASTLPGGDNEKLF
TRBJ1-1 | TRBV5-1 | ASSLDTNTEAF
TRBJ2-7 | TRBV12-3/TRBV12-4 | ASSLHTYEQY